This TCR beta chain emerged from a study of OX40 agonist ivuxolimab in advanced cancers. As for the study in general: Those treated in dose escalation had hepatocellular carcinoma, melanoma, renal cell cancer or head and neck cancer.

Data came from immunoSEQ multiplex PCR; TCRdb stores just in-frame clones and leaves some out. In the table there are approximately 130,000 clones, approximately 94% of which are singletons. Germline V gene lookup returns CDR1 MNHEY and CDR2 SVGAGI. The CDR3 length is 14 residues. The V and J ends lost 1 base and 4 bases, in that order; junction bases with no gene match: 4. The sequencing used CD4+ or CD8+ T cells sorted from blood, collected in a trial of the OX40 agonist ivuxolimab. This sequence joins TRBV6-5 and TRBJ2-7; 7 bases are a match to TRBD1. This receptor was taken from an adult with an advanced solid tumor such as melanoma, head and neck, liver or kidney cancer. The CDR3 here is CASSYWDRSYEQYF. In DNA, the CDR3 is TGTGCCAGCAGTTACTGGGACAGATCATACGAGCAGTACTTC.